This T cell receptor beta chain was profiled in a study of beta chain features in type 1 diabetes. This clone was seen a handful of times. Its antigen is undetermined. Study-wide findings and caveats: Patients' naive, central memory and regulatory TCRB repertoires appeared more alike than those of healthy donors.

The entirety of the isolated RNA underwent reverse transcription, so expressed TCRB transcripts were sequenced. Measured with immunoSEQ multiplex PCR; TCRdb has only the in-frame clones, and not every one. This sample carries 250,000 to 350,000 clones, approximately 10% of them seen once, and the ten largest clones take over 0.015%. The CDR3 extends over 11 amino acids. Looked up from germline, CDR1 is MNHEY and CDR2 is SMNVEV (reference sequence). With 10 bases removed from V and 5 bases from J, the gap between germline ends came to 9 bases. This sequence joins TRBV27 and TRBJ2-1; a weak D match, TRBD2 (5 bases). This TCR derives from a woman in her twenties or thirties in good health. Sequencing was performed on naive CD4+ T cells from blood. The CDR3 reads CATGFNNEQFF. CDR3 nucleotide sequence: TGTGCCACGGGGTTCAACAATGAGCAGTTCTTC.